The 22 T cell receptor beta chains below all came from one sample that was sequenced in a study of cytomegalovirus exposure and HLA in healthy donors. PCR involved 60 Vbeta and 13 Jbeta primers. Libraries were prepared by immunoSEQ multiplex PCR; TCRdb keeps only in-frame clonotypes and omits some of them. The repertoire holds 100,000 to 150,000 clones, approximately 79% seen once, with 2.1% in the top ten. Sequences were obtained from PBMCs. All receptors derive from a young man in good health and CMV-seronegative.

The V gene is TRBV5-1, the J gene TRBJ2-5, with 9 bases that match TRBD2. Germline V gene data show CDR1 as SGHRS and CDR2 as YFSETQ. The CDR3 is 15 amino acids. The V segment lost 7 bases and the J segment 4 bases; nucleotides outside the gene matches: 11. CDR3 residues: CASEDTRGGGETQYF. CDR3 bases: TGCGCCAGCGAAGACACGCGGGGGGGCGGAGAGACCCAGTACTTC.

This clone has a single count. The chain couples TRBV4-2 to TRBJ2-2; 13 bases are shared with TRBD2. J lost 2 bases, V lost 5 bases, and 5 bases had no gene match. CDR1 LGHNA and CDR2 YNFKEQ come from the germline V gene. The CDR3 loop spans 17 amino acids. This CDR3 is CASSALAGGPNTGELFF. The CDR3, as DNA: TGTGCCAGCAGCGCACTAGCGGGGGGGCCCAACACCGGGGAGCTGTTTTTT.

The chain joins TRBV5-1 to TRBJ2-4; TRBD2 matches 10 bases. The CDR3 length is 18 residues. The J segment lost 0 bases and the V segment lost 1 base, leaving 7 bases of the junction unmatched. Looked up from germline, CDR1 is SGHRS and CDR2 is YFSETQ. In nucleotides, the CDR3 is TGCGCCAGCAGCTTGTCTAGCGGGGGCGAGGGAGCCAAAAACATTCAGTACTTC. This codes for CASSLSSGGEGAKNIQYF.

This chain links TRBV18 with TRBJ2-7, with 7 positions matching TRBD1. The V segment lost 3 bases and the J segment 5 bases; nucleotides outside the gene matches: 10. The V gene's germline CDR1 is KGHSH and CDR2 LQKENI. The length of the CDR3 is 15 residues. The CDR3 nucleotides are TGTGCCAGCTCACCCACAGGGGCACGTTCCAACGAGCAGTACTTC. This gives the protein CASSPTGARSNEQYF. Full variable domain (outside the CDR3, taken from reference TRBV18 and TRBJ2-7): NAGVMQNPRHLVRRRGQEARLRCSPMKGHSHVYWYRQLPEEGLKFMVYLQKENIIDESGMPKERFSAEFPKEGPSILRIQQVVRGDSAAYFCASSPTGARSNEQYFGPGTRLTVT.

The rearrangement uses TRBV6-1 and TRBJ2-7; 7 bases map to TRBD1. The CDR3 loop spans 17 amino acids. The V gene's germline CDR1 is MNHNS and CDR2 SASEGT. Trimming removed 1 base from V and 6 bases from J; junction bases left unmatched: 15. For the CDR3, the DNA is TGTGCCAGCAGTGAAGGGACCAAAGGACAGGCCTCGGCCGAGCAGTACTTC. Protein sequence: CASSEGTKGQASAEQYF.

A single count supports this clone. This chain links TRBV5-6 with TRBJ1-1; TRBD1 agrees at 11 bases. CDR3 length: 17 residues. Looked up from germline, CDR1 is SGHDT and CDR2 is YYEEEE. V lost 0 bases and J lost 1; bases outside the gene matches: 5. The CDR3 region has the DNA TGTGCCAGCAGCTTGGCAGGACAGGGGGCCAGGAACACTGAAGCTTTCTTT. It encodes CASSLAGQGARNTEAFF.

The table lists this clone with a few counts. V is TRBV5-4 and J is TRBJ1-2, with 8 bases matching TRBD1. The trim removed 3 bases at V and 4 bases at J, leaving 5 bases unmatched. CDR3 length equals 14 residues. From germline, CDR1 is SGHNT and CDR2 YYREEE (reference sequence). The CDR3 loop is CASSWAGGSYGYTF. CDR3 nucleotides: TGTGCCAGCAGCTGGGCAGGGGGCAGCTATGGCTACACCTTC.

The V gene is TRBV28, the J gene TRBJ1-5, with TRBD1 identical over 8 bases. The V gene's germline CDR1 is MDHEN and CDR2 SYDVKM. CDR3 length: 17 residues. With V trimmed by 7 bases and J by 0 bases, 11 bases remained unmatched. For the CDR3, the DNA is TGTGCCAGCACCCTGGACAGGGCGCCTTATAGCAATCAGCCCCAGCATTTT. Translated, it gives CASTLDRAPYSNQPQHF.

The chain carries TRBV7-2 and TRBJ1-2; possible D gene TRBD1, 5 bases. The CDR3 has 13 residues. V was trimmed by 5 bases and J by 6 bases, leaving 13 bases between them. Germline-derived CDR1 and CDR2 are SGHTA and FQGNSA. CDR3 amino acids: CASSPRRGNGYTF. In DNA form, the CDR3 reads TGTGCCAGCAGCCCCCGGAGGGGAAATGGCTACACCTTC.

V usage is TRBV9 and J usage is TRBJ1-3; D unclear. Germline assignment: CDR1 SGDLS and CDR2 YYNGEE. The CDR3 contains 16 residues. Trimming shortened V by 0 bases and J by 0 bases, and 10 bases separated the two germline ends. The CDR3 region has the DNA TGTGCCAGCAGCGTAGCGTCACCGAGCTCTGGAAACACCATATATTTT. This gives the protein CASSVASPSSGNTIYF. The complete variable domain, with remaining parts taken from reference TRBV9 and TRBJ1-3, reads DSGVTQTPKHLITATGQRVTLRCSPRSGDLSVYWYQQSLDQGLQFLIQYYNGEERAKGNILERFSAQQFPDLHSELNLSSLELGDSALYFCASSVASPSSGNTIYFGEGSWLTVV.

CDR3 region: CASSARTGSGELFF. Here the CDR3 DNA reads TGCGCCAGCAGTGCGAGGACTGGCTCAGGGGAGCTGTTTTTT. The V gene is TRBV4-3, the J gene TRBJ2-2; D might be TRBD2 (5 bases). The V gene lost 6 bases and the J gene lost 8 bases, with 16 bases spanning the gap. The length of the CDR3 is 14 residues. CDR1 is LGHNA, CDR2 YSLEER, per germline.

The gene calls are TRBV7-9 and TRBJ1-2; TRBD1 is a possible D gene (6 bases). This CDR3 spans 16 amino acids. With 5 bases removed from V and 8 bases from J, the gap between germline ends came to 24 bases. CDR1 is SEHNR, CDR2 FQNEAQ, per germline (reference sequence). Written as DNA, the CDR3 is TGTGCCAGCAGCATCGCGAGAGGGCAGGGGCAGTGGGGCTACACCTTC. Translation gives CASSIARGQGQWGYTF.

About this clone: One end of the junction varies from germline; a read error may be responsible. The sample holds other DNA sequences that translate to the same CDR3. V usage is TRBV7-9 and J usage is TRBJ1-1; TRBD1 might be the D (5 bases). CDR3 length: 18 amino acids. CDR1 is SEHNR and CDR2 is FQNEAQ in the germline V gene (reference sequence). The CDR3 loop is CASSLDVTLGLSNTEAFF. CDR3 nucleotide sequence: TGCGCCAGCAGCTTAGACGTAACCTTGGGACTCTCGAACACTGAAGCTTTCTTT.

In its sample, this clone was seen a few times. The chain joins TRBV6-4 to TRBJ1-5; D is perhaps TRBD1 (6 bases). The CDR3 runs to 16 residues. The V gene lost 3 bases and the J gene lost 2 bases, with 14 bases spanning the gap. The germline CDR1 and CDR2 sequences are MRHNA and SNTAGT. CDR3 protein: CASSETGGRGNQPQHF. The DNA for the CDR3 is TGTGCCAGCAGTGAAACGGGGGGCAGGGGCAATCAGCCCCAGCATTTT.

The J gene is TRBJ1-1, the V gene TRBV2, with D perhaps TRBD1 (5 bases). This CDR3 region has 15 residues. CDR1 SNHLY and CDR2 FYNNEI come from the germline V gene. CDR3 in DNA: TGTGCGTCCGGGGGTTTACCGGCAGTAAGCACTGAAGCTTTCTTT. Translated: CASGGLPAVSTEAFF.

This clone was found once. The chain has TRBV6-1 and TRBJ2-3, with TRBD2 matching over 7 bases. V shed 8 bases, J shed 4 bases, and the junction held 9 bases outside the gene matches. The germline V gene encodes CDR1 MNHNS and CDR2 SASEGT. The CDR3 has 14 residues. DNA of the CDR3: TGTGCCAGCGCAGGTCTGAGCGGGGCAGATACGCAGTATTTT. Its translation is CASAGLSGADTQYF.

V gene TRBV28 combines with J gene TRBJ1-4; 7 bases are shared with TRBD1. Germline V lookup: CDR1 MDHEN, CDR2 SYDVKM. V lost 4 bases to trimming and J lost 4 bases; unmatched junction nucleotides: 9. The CDR3 extends over 16 amino acids. The CDR3 DNA reads as TGTGCCAGCAGTTACCTCCGACAGGGCTTTAATGAAAAACTGTTTTTT. Its protein product is CASSYLRQGFNEKLFF.

The chain recombines TRBV15 with TRBJ2-7; TRBD2 matches 14 bases. The germline CDR1 and CDR2 sequences are LNHNV and YYDKDF (reference sequence). The V gene end was trimmed by 0 bases and the J gene end by 0 bases; junction bases not matched to a gene: 4. The CDR3 is 18 residues long. The CDR3, as DNA: TGTGCCACCAGCAGAGATCGACTAGCGGGGGGGAGCTCCTACGAGCAGTACTTC. This sequence encodes CATSRDRLAGGSSYEQYF.

The chain carries TRBV2 and TRBJ2-2; 7 positions match TRBD2. CDR1 is SNHLY and CDR2 is FYNNEI in the germline V gene. The CDR3 is 14 amino acids. V dropped 6 bases and J dropped 7; count of bases not matched to a gene: 8. This chain's CDR3 is CASSLTSVVGELFF. CDR3 nucleotide sequence: TGTGCCAGCAGCCTAACTAGCGTAGTCGGGGAGCTGTTTTTT.

This clone was seen a few times. This chain uses TRBV30 with TRBJ1-2; weak D call: TRBD1 (6 bases). The CDR3 spans 12 residues. Per the germline V gene, CDR1 is GTSNPN and CDR2 is SVGIG (reference sequence). V was clipped by 5 bases and J by 2 bases, with 9 bases between them. CDR3 sequence: CAWHRANYGYTF. The DNA for the CDR3 is TGTGCCTGGCACAGGGCGAACTATGGCTACACCTTC.

The V and J genes are TRBV5-1 and TRBJ2-1; 14 nucleotides match TRBD2. CDR1 and CDR2 (germline): SGHRS, YFSETQ. CDR3 size: 16 residues. V shed 3 bases and J 4 bases; nucleotides not matched to a gene: 3. CDR3 sequence: CASSWGLAGVYNEQFF. The CDR3 bases are TGCGCCAGCAGCTGGGGACTAGCGGGGGTTTACAATGAGCAGTTCTTC.

This chain connects TRBV28 to TRBJ2-1; TRBD2 is a possible D gene (6 bases). The germline gives CDR1 MDHEN, CDR2 SYDVKM. The CDR3 contains 15 residues. Trimming pared 5 bases from V and 2 bases from J, leaving 13 bases between. The CDR3 nucleotides read TGTGCCAGCAGTGCCTGGAGGGGCACCTACAATGAGCAGTTCTTC. This translates into CASSAWRGTYNEQFF.